This T cell receptor beta chain emerged from a study of shared clonotypes between healthy human individuals. The wider study: Each donor's CD4 naive and CD4 memory cells filled three plates apiece, CD8 naive two, and CD8 memory one.

This CDR3 comprises 11 residues. Trimming shortened V by 5 bases and J by 5 bases, and 3 bases separated the two germline ends. The V gene's germline CDR1 is SEHNR and CDR2 FQNEAQ (reference sequence). Free of recent acute infections or vaccinations, the donors were healthy HIV-negative adults. Assay: immunoSEQ multiplex PCR; the TCRdb copy retains only in-frame clones and omits some. Among around 120,000 clones listed, around 71% were seen once. This TCR was sampled from a woman in her twenties or thirties in good health. The chain couples TRBV7-9 to TRBJ2-2; the D is unclear. Sequenced: memory CD8+ T cells sorted from blood. Subset in this sample: CD45RO+ cells pooled with CCR7-negative TemRA cells. The CDR3 nucleotides read TGTGCCAGCAGCCTGACCGGGGAGCTGTTTTTT. This sequence encodes CASSLTGELFF.